This T cell receptor beta chain was recovered during a study of T-cell reconstitution after alpha-beta-depleted transplantation in children. This CDR3 has 19 amino acids. The germline CDR1 and CDR2 sequences are DFQATT and SNEGSKA (reference sequence). J gave up 4 bases and V 1 base, and 16 bases lay outside the gene matches. The library targeted TCRbeta and was prepared with unique molecular identifiers. TCRdb processed the PCR reads anew with MiXCR; each CDR3 protein has one entry. The table includes about a million distinct CDR3 sequences, around 30% detected once. Study results and limitations: At one year after transplant, newly produced T cells mostly accounted for T-cell counts and diversity. It was reported that alpha-beta T cells came from several hundred expanded graft clones (about two months after transplant). After transplant, high TCRbeta diversity at day 60 in some patients arose from surviving recipient T cells and thymic progenitors.

Remarks on this clonotype: Its matching antigen is unknown.

This clonotype was obtained from a boy under three years old who had a stem cell transplant for SCID, so the T cells may come from the graft donor. This rearrangement joins TRBV20-1 to TRBJ2-1; 10 bases match TRBD2. The sample here was PBMCs, mostly from graft donor cells, taken 360 days after TCRalphabeta/CD19-depleted stem cell transplant. CDR3: CSARVYFGGASGGYNEQFF. In DNA, the CDR3 is TGCAGTGCTAGAGTCTATTTCGGGGGCGCTAGCGGGGGTTACAATGAGCAGTTCTTC.